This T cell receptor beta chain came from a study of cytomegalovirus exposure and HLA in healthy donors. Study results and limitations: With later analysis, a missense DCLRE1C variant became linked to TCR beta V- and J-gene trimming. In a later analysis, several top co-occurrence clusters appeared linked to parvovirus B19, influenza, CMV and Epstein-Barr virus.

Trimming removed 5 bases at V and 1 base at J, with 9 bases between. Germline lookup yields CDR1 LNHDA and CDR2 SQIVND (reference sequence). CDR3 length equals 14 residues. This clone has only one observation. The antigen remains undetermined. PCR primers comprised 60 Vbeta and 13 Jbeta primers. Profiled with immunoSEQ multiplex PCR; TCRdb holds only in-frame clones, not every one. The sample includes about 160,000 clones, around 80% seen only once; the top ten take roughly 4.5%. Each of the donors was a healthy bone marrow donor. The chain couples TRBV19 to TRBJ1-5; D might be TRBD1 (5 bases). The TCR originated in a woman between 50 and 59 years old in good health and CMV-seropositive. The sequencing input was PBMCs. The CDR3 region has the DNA TGTGCCAGTAGTCATCAGGGAAGCAATCAGCCCCAGCATTTT. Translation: CASSHQGSNQPQHF.